This T cell receptor (beta chain) emerged from a study of T cells after yellow fever vaccination. The CDR3 contains 17 residues. The V and J ends lost 1 base and 0 bases, in that order; junction bases with no gene match: 4. Germline CDR1 is SGHTA and CDR2 is FQGNSA. TCR cDNA, made by 5'RACE template switching, carried an added universal primer site and UMIs. TCRdb used MiXCR to reprocess the 5' RACE reads, holding one entry per CDR3 protein. The sample has hundreds of thousands of distinct CDR3 sequences; 8.1% are singletons. This TCR was sampled from a young man who received the YFV17D yellow fever vaccine. The rearrangement joins TRBV7-2 to TRBJ2-2, with 8 bases identical to TRBD1. The sample in question was PBMCs, obtained approximately 40 days after the first yellow fever vaccination. The CDR3 DNA reads as TGTGCCAGCAGCTTAGTGCAGGGGGCATCGAACACCGGGGAGCTGTTTTTT. It specifies CASSLVQGASNTGELFF.